This T cell receptor (beta chain) was sequenced in a study of cytomegalovirus exposure and HLA in healthy donors. About the study: An earlier analysis found fewer than 120 million unique TCR beta sequences from around 180 million T cells. Inside one of the first data releases sat around 80 million unique TCRs taken from HLA-typed donors.

The PCR had 60 Vbeta and 13 Jbeta primers. Clones were read by immunoSEQ multiplex PCR, and TCRdb kept only the in-frame ones, dropping some. The sample contains 150,000 or so clones, roughly three quarters of which appear only once. A note on this clone: Its cognate antigen is unknown.

Findings and limits, study-wide: In a later analysis, an Asian-associated ancestry cluster reportedly showed fewer N-insertions than the roughly 730-donor mean.

The sequenced sample was PBMCs. This clonotype was obtained from a man between 25 and 39 years old in good health and CMV-seropositive.

This CDR3 reads CASSYGTSGSETQYF. CDR3 nucleotide sequence: TGTGCCAGCAGTTACGGGACTAGCGGGTCGGAGACCCAGTACTTC. The V call is TRBV27, the J call TRBJ2-5, with TRBD2 identical over 12 bases. The CDR3 covers 15 residues. Trimming removed 4 bases from V and 5 bases from J; junction bases left unmatched: 5. Germline V gives CDR1 MNHEY, CDR2 SMNVEV (reference sequence).